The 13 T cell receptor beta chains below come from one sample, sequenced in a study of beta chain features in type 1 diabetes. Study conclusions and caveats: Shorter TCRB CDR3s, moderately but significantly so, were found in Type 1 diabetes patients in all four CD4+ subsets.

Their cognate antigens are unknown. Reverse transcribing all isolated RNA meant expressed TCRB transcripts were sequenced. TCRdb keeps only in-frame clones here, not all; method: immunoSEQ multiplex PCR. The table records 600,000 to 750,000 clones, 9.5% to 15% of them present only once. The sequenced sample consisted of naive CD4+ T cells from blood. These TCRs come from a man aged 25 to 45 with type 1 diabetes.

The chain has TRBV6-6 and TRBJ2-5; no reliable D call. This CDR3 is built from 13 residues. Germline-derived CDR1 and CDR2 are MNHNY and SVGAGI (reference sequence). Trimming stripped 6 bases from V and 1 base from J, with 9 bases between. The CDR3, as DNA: TGTGCCAGCAGCCGCTCAATCCAAGAGACCCAGTACTTC. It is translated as CASSRSIQETQYF.

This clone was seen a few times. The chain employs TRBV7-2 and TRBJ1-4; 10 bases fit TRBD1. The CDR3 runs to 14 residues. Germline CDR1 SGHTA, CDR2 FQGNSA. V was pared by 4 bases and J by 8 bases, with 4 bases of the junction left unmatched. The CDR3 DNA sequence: TGTGCCAGCAGCTCGGGACAGGGGAGGGAAAAACTGTTTTTT. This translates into CASSSGQGREKLFF.

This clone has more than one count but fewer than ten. The CDR3: CASSIMGGDEQFF. In DNA form, the CDR3 reads TGTGCCAGTAGTATTATGGGAGGCGATGAGCAGTTCTTC. The chain uses TRBV19 and TRBJ2-1, with D possibly TRBD2 on 6 matching bases. Trimming cost V 3 bases and J 8 bases, with 11 bases left between them. CDR1 and CDR2 from the germline V gene are LNHDA and SQIVND (reference sequence). The CDR3 is 13 residues long.

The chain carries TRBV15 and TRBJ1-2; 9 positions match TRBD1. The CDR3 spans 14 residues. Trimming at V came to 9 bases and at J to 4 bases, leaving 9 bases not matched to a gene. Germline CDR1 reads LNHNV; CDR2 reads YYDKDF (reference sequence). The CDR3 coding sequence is TGTGCCACGGCCATTACAGGGGGCTCCTATGGCTACACCTTC. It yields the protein CATAITGGSYGYTF.

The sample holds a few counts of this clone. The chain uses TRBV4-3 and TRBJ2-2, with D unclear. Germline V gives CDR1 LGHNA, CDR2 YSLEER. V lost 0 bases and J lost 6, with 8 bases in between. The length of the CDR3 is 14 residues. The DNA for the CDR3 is TGCGCCAGCAGCCAAGAATACGGGTCCGGGGAGCTGTTTTTT. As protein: CASSQEYGSGELFF.

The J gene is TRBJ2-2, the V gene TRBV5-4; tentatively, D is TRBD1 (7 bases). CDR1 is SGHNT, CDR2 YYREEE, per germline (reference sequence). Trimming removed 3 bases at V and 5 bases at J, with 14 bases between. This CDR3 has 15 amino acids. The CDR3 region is CASSSRQGGTGELFF. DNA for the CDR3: TGTGCCAGCAGCTCCCGACAGGGAGGAACCGGGGAGCTGTTTTTT. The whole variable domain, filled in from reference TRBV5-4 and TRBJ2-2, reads ETGVTQSPTHLIKTRGQQVTLRCSSQSGHNTVSWYQQALGQGPQFIFQYYREEENGRGNFPPRFSGLQFPNYSSELNVNALELDDSALYLCASSSRQGGTGELFFGEGSRLTVL.

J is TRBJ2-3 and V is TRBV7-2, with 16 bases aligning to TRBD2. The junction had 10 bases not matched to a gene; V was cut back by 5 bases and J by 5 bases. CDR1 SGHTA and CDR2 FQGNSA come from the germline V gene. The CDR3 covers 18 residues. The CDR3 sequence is CASSPMGLAGGRGDTQYF. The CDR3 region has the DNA TGTGCCAGCAGCCCGATGGGACTAGCGGGGGGGCGTGGAGATACGCAGTATTTT.

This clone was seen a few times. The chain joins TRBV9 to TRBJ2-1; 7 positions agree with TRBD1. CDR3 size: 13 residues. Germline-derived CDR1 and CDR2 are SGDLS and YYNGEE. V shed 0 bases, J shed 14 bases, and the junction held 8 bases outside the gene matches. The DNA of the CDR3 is TGTGCCAGCAGCGTAGAAGAGGGGGCATCTGAGTTCTTC. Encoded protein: CASSVEEGASEFF.

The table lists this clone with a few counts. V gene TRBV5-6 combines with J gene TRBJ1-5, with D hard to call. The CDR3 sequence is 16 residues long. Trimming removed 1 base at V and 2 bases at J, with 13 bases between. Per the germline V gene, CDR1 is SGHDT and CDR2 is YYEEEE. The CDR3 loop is CASSLYHRAGNQPQHF. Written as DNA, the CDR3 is TGTGCCAGCAGCTTGTATCACAGAGCGGGCAATCAGCCCCAGCATTTT. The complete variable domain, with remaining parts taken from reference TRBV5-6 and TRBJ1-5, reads DAGVTQSPTHLIKTRGQQVTLRCSPKSGHDTVSWYQQALGQGPQFIFQYYEEEERQRGNFPDRFSGHQFPNYSSELNVNALLLGDSALYLCASSLYHRAGNQPQHFGDGTRLSIL.

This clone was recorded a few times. The CDR3 protein is CASSQDRGENSPLHF. CDR3 sequence (DNA): TGCGCCAGCAGCCAAGACAGGGGTGAGAATTCACCCCTCCACTTT. V gene TRBV4-3 combines with J gene TRBJ1-6; D is possibly TRBD1 (6 bases). CDR3 size: 15 residues. Trimming took 0 bases from V and 7 from J, leaving 10 bases between them. The germline CDR1 and CDR2 sequences are LGHNA and YSLEER.

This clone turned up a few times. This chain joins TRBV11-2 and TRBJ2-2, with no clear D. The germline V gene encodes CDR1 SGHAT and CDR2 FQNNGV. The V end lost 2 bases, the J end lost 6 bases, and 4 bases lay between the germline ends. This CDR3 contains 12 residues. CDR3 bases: TGTGCCAGCAGCTTATTTTCCGGGGAGCTGTTTTTT. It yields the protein CASSLFSGELFF.

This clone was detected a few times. The CDR3: CASSFDSGANVLTF. Written as DNA, the CDR3 is TGTGCCAGCAGCTTTGATTCTGGGGCCAACGTCCTGACTTTC. This rearrangement joins TRBV5-6 to TRBJ2-6; D remains ambiguous. CDR3 length: 14 amino acids. Per germline, CDR1 SGHDT and CDR2 YYEEEE. With 2 bases removed from V and 1 base from J, the gap between germline ends came to 4 bases.

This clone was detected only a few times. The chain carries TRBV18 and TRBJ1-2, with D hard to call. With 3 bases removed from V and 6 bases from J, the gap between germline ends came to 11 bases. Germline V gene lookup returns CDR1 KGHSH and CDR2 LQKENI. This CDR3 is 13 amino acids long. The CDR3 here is CASSPQDGHGYTF. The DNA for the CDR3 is TGTGCCAGCTCACCTCAAGACGGACATGGCTACACCTTC.